The clone carrying this TCR beta chain occurred a few times. This entry is derived from a study of T cells after yellow fever vaccination. Making TCR cDNA involved 5'RACE template switching, which added UMIs and a universal primer site. From the 5' RACE reads, TCRdb called clonotypes with MiXCR, one entry per CDR3 protein. The sample has about 340,000 distinct CDR3 sequences; 8.7% are singletons. From germline, CDR1 is DFQATT and CDR2 SNEGSKA (reference sequence). Between the trimmed V and J ends, which lost 6 bases and 3 bases, there was a span of 12 bases. The CDR3 contains 13 residues. The receptor was isolated from a man between 18 and 35 years old who received the YFV17D yellow fever vaccine. The chain couples TRBV20-1 to TRBJ2-1; possibly TRBD2 for D (7 bases). The sample in question was PBMCs, obtained on the day of the first yellow fever vaccination. The CDR3 loop reads CSARRGGYNEQFF. In DNA form, the CDR3 reads TGCAGTGCCCGGAGGGGGGGCTACAATGAGCAGTTCTTC.